Following are 17 T cell receptor beta chains from one sample sequenced in a study of T cell repertoires in cytomegalovirus infection (dated by TCRdb to about 2019). The data were produced on an Illumina HiSeq 1500. In TCRdb, the public reads were trimmed at Q25 with fastp and aligned with MiXCR, with productive beta chains retained. Rows with a matching CDR3 protein are joined into one entry that keeps the most common DNA and genes. A total of some 250,000 distinct CDR3 sequences appear in this sample, roughly 9% of them only once. More than 12% of the sample comes from the top ten. Sequencing was done on a sample of PBMCs. The receptors originated from a human donor in good health (CMV status not recorded). Some clones in this sample may be carry-over from other donors' samples.

Only a few counts were recorded for this clonotype. The chain couples TRBV20-1 to TRBJ1-5, with a weak D call TRBD1 (6 bases). Trimming removed 5 bases from V and 3 bases from J, with 8 bases in between. CDR1 is DFQATT and CDR2 is SNEGSKA in the germline V gene (reference sequence). The CDR3 is 12 amino acids. The DNA of the CDR3 is TGCAGTGCTTGGGACAACAATCAGCCCCAGCATTTT. Amino acids: CSAWDNNQPQHF.

This rearrangement joins TRBV5-6 to TRBJ2-5, with 9 bases lining up with TRBD1. Trimming at V came to 7 bases and at J to 5 bases, leaving 18 bases not matched to a gene. CDR3 size: 17 residues. The germline V gene encodes CDR1 SGHDT and CDR2 YYEEEE. This CDR3 reads CASHTALQGASGETQYF. The CDR3 nucleotides are TGTGCCAGCCACACCGCCCTACAGGGGGCCAGTGGTGAGACCCAGTACTTC.

The chain has TRBV6-4 and TRBJ1-6; D may be TRBD1 (6 bases). V lost 3 bases, J lost 12 bases, and 12 bases lay in between. The CDR3 spans 13 residues. The germline gives CDR1 MRHNA, CDR2 SNTAGT. The DNA of the CDR3 is TGTGCCAGCAGTGAGACAGGCGGAGGACCCCTCCACTTT. Translated, it gives CASSETGGGPLHF.

This clonotype has more than one count but fewer than ten. J is TRBJ1-1 and V is TRBV4-3; no firm D call. Germline CDR1 reads LGHNA; CDR2 reads YSLEER. The V and J ends lost 4 bases and 1 base respectively, with 10 bases between them. The CDR3 has 14 residues. CDR3 sequence (DNA): TGCGCCAGCAGCCCAAGGTTGGCGAACACTGAAGCTTTCTTT. It encodes CASSPRLANTEAFF.

This clonotype was counted ten times or more. The chain has TRBV12-3 or TRBV12-4 and TRBJ2-1, with a possible D match to TRBD1 (6 bases). This CDR3 is built from 15 residues. V was trimmed by 1 base and J by 4 bases, leaving 11 bases between them. As DNA, the CDR3 is TGTGCCAGCAGTTTAGAACAGGGTCTATACAATGAGCAGTTCTTC. Protein: CASSLEQGLYNEQFF.

The CDR3 region is CASSSGTGSGANVLTF. The CDR3 DNA reads as TGTGCCAGCAGCTCGGGGACAGGGAGCGGGGCCAACGTCCTGACTTTC. The gene calls are TRBV9 and TRBJ2-6, with 9 bases lining up with TRBD1. The CDR3 has 16 amino acids. CDR1 is SGDLS, CDR2 YYNGEE, per germline. V was clipped by 4 bases and J by 4 bases; unmatched bases: 6.

The sample holds one count of this clonotype. CDR3: CASGSSVTEAFF. The CDR3 nucleotides are TGTGCTAGTGGATCTTCGGTCACTGAAGCTTTCTTT. The genes are TRBV12-5 and TRBJ1-1; no firm D call. Deletions cut 6 bases from V and 4 bases from J, with 9 bases between. This CDR3 region has 12 residues. Germline-derived CDR1 and CDR2 are LGHNT and FRNRAP.

There are a few counts of this clonotype. The rearrangement uses TRBV29-1 and TRBJ1-2; no definite D call. This CDR3 is 13 amino acids long. From germline, CDR1 is SQVTM and CDR2 ANQGSEA. Trimming removed 1 base at V and 0 bases at J, with 6 bases between. The CDR3 loop is CSVEGMANYGYTF. The CDR3 DNA is TGCAGCGTTGAAGGGATGGCTAACTATGGCTACACCTTC.

Many counts were recorded for this clonotype. The V and J genes are TRBV24-1 and TRBJ2-2, with D tentatively TRBD1 or TRBD2 (5 bases each). The CDR3 has 16 amino acids. Trimming removed 4 bases from V and 5 bases from J, with 16 bases in between. CDR1 and CDR2 from the germline V gene are KGHDR and SFDVKD. CDR3 protein: CATSESGAIPTGELFF. CDR3 bases: TGTGCCACCAGTGAGTCCGGGGCGATTCCGACCGGGGAGCTGTTTTTT.

The rearrangement uses TRBV4-3 and TRBJ1-2, with no clear D. The V gene lost 1 base and the J gene lost 3 bases, with 12 bases spanning the gap. This CDR3 comprises 15 residues. Germline V lookup: CDR1 LGHNA, CDR2 YSLEER. Written as DNA, the CDR3 is TGCGCCAGCAGCCAAGGGGCAACCGGGGACTATGGCTACACCTTC. Its protein is CASSQGATGDYGYTF.

This clonotype was counted many times. V usage is TRBV19 and J usage is TRBJ2-7, with unresolved D. The CDR3 covers 12 residues. V lost 3 bases, J lost 2 bases, and 5 bases lay in between. In germline, CDR1 is LNHDA, CDR2 SQIVND (reference sequence). CDR3 DNA sequence: TGTGCCAGTAGTATCGAACCCTACGAGCAGTACTTC. This encodes CASSIEPYEQYF.

Remarks on this clonotype: A read error is possible here, since a much larger clone lies one base away. J is TRBJ2-1 and V is TRBV7-6; D ambiguous. Germline-derived CDR1 and CDR2 are SGHVS and FNYEAQ. The CDR3 contains 14 residues. This chain's CDR3 is CANSPDQSYNEQFF. In DNA, the CDR3 is TGTGCCAACAGCCCCGACCAGTCCTACAATGAGCAGTTCTTC.

The rearrangement uses TRBV20-1 and TRBJ1-5, with 7 nucleotides matching TRBD1. Unmatched junction bases numbered 10, after V lost 5 bases and J lost 3 bases. Germline assignment: CDR1 DFQATT and CDR2 SNEGSKA (reference sequence). This CDR3 is built from 15 residues. CDR3: CSAPPPGQLNQPQHF. The CDR3 DNA follows: TGCAGTGCTCCTCCTCCGGGACAGCTCAATCAGCCCCAGCATTTT.

This clonotype was seen more than once but under ten times. The chain combines TRBV5-1 with TRBJ1-3; maybe TRBD1 (6 bases). CDR1 is SGHRS, CDR2 YFSETQ, per germline. This CDR3 has 19 residues. V was shortened by 1 base and J by 0 bases, with 20 bases between the two germline ends. In DNA form, the CDR3 reads TGCGCCAGCAGCTTGTCACAGGGAAAAGGGTCCGACTCTGGAAACACCATATATTTT. This sequence encodes CASSLSQGKGSDSGNTIYF.

The chain links TRBV29-1 to TRBJ1-1; TRBD1 matches at 8 bases. CDR3 length: 14 amino acids. The germline V gene encodes CDR1 SQVTM and CDR2 ANQGSEA. V dropped 6 bases and J dropped 6; count of bases not matched to a gene: 12. The CDR3 region is CSVGTGILLSEAFF. CDR3 nucleotide sequence: TGCAGCGTGGGGACAGGCATACTTCTGTCTGAAGCTTTCTTT. Drawing the rest from reference TRBV29-1 and TRBJ1-1, the complete variable domain is SAVISQKPSRDICQRGTSLTIQCQVDSQVTMMFWYRQQPGQSLTLIATANQGSEATYESGFVIDKFPISRPNLTFSTLTVSNMSPEDSSIYLCSVGTGILLSEAFFGQGTRLTVV.

At least ten counts were recorded for this clonotype. The chain recombines TRBV11-2 with TRBJ2-7, with D perhaps TRBD1 (6 bases). The V and J ends lost 0 bases and 5 bases respectively, with 8 bases between them. Germline V gene sequence: CDR1 SGHAT, CDR2 FQNNGV. The CDR3 has 13 amino acids. The CDR3 spells CASSLDYRDEQYF. The CDR3 DNA is TGTGCCAGCAGCTTAGATTACAGGGACGAGCAGTACTTC.

This clonotype has at least ten counts. The chain carries TRBV7-2 and TRBJ2-3; D not certain. The CDR3 totals 11 residues. Germline CDR1 is SGHTA and CDR2 is FQGNSA. V lost 10 bases and J lost 4, with 9 bases in between. The DNA for the CDR3 is TGTGCCATCCAACCCGCAGATACGCAGTATTTT. The encoded protein is CAIQPADTQYF.